This T cell receptor beta chain was recorded in a study of liver allograft versus peripheral blood T cells. Overall study: Transplanted livers held T cell receptor repertoires, and these were compared with repertoires in recipients' peripheral blood. General study findings and limits: Repertoires of T cell receptors that resided inside liver allografts reportedly differed from those in peripheral blood.

TCRdb used MiXCR to reprocess the reads, holding one entry per CDR3 protein. The sample carries 6,500 to 9,000 distinct CDR3 sequences, 19% recorded once. This clonotype was observed at least ten times. The antigen remains undetermined. The J segment lost 7 bases and the V segment lost 5 bases, leaving 10 bases of the junction unmatched. This CDR3 is 15 amino acids long. CDR1 and CDR2 (germline): MNHEY, SVGAGI. This receptor was obtained from a human patient who had a liver transplant. The graft donor may have given rise to some T cells. This sequence joins TRBV6-5 and TRBJ1-1, with 10 bases lining up with TRBD1. CDR3 protein: CASSGLGTGVFEAFF. Written as DNA, the CDR3 is TGTGCCAGCAGTGGGTTGGGGACAGGGGTGTTTGAAGCTTTCTTT.